Presented here are 8 T cell receptor beta chains from one specimen sequenced in a study of blood T cells in healthy people across ages. PCR was performed a second time for roughly 7 to 12 cycles using a sample-barcoded 5' primer and a J-beta primer mix. Each CDR3 protein is one row after TCRdb ran MiXCR on the 5' RACE reads. The table has around 1,800,000 distinct CDR3 sequences, 35% to 50% seen once. Input material: blood. The receptors were sampled from a human donor in good health.

There are a few counts of this clonotype. V usage is TRBV5-4 and J usage is TRBJ2-3; D unclear. CDR3 length: 13 amino acids. Trimming took off 5 bases at V and 4 bases at J, with 11 bases between the two ends. CDR1 and CDR2 from the germline V gene are SGHNT and YYREEE (reference sequence). CDR3 bases: TGTGCCAGCAGAGGACCAAGAGCAGATACGCAGTATTTT. Its translation: CASRGPRADTQYF. Looking up the rest from reference TRBV5-4 and TRBJ2-3 gives the full variable domain: ETGVTQSPTHLIKTRGQQVTLRCSSQSGHNTVSWYQQALGQGPQFIFQYYREEENGRGNFPPRFSGLQFPNYSSELNVNALELDDSALYLCASRGPRADTQYFGPGTRLTVL.

The chain joins TRBV10-3 to TRBJ1-4, with D hard to call. Germline CDR1 is ENHRY and CDR2 is SYGVKD. This CDR3 has 16 residues. Trimming took 6 bases from V and 8 from J, leaving 22 bases between them. The CDR3: CAISGVRTEAIEKLFF. For the CDR3, the DNA is TGTGCCATCAGCGGGGTACGGACTGAAGCCATAGAAAAACTGTTTTTT.

This clonotype was seen a few times. The chain is built from TRBV24-1 and TRBJ2-5; D may correspond to TRBD1 or TRBD2 (5 bases each). The germline V and J ends were trimmed by 2 bases and 4 bases, with 19 bases remaining between them. CDR1 KGHDR and CDR2 SFDVKD come from the germline V gene. This CDR3 has 17 residues. The CDR3 reads CATSDSGPGLRGETQYF. The CDR3 coding sequence is TGTGCCACCAGTGATTCCGGACCCGGGCTGAGGGGAGAGACCCAGTACTTC.

V usage is TRBV20-1 and J usage is TRBJ1-1; 7 bases align to TRBD1. The V and J ends lost 0 bases and 5 bases, in that order; junction bases with no gene match: 6. The CDR3 consists of 14 residues. Germline V CDR1 and CDR2: DFQATT, SNEGSKA (reference sequence). CDR3 nucleotide sequence: TGCAGTGCTAGAGATCGCGACAGGGTAACTGAAGCTTTCTTT. Amino acid sequence: CSARDRDRVTEAFF.

This clonotype was observed a handful of times. The rearrangement links TRBV7-3 to TRBJ1-1; 7 bases fit TRBD1. Germline V lookup: CDR1 SGHTA, CDR2 FQGTGA. The trim removed 5 bases at V and 0 bases at J, leaving 6 bases unmatched. CDR3 size: 15 residues. CDR3 DNA: TGTGCCAGCAGCGCGAACAGGGGAATGAACACTGAAGCTTTCTTT. Protein product: CASSANRGMNTEAFF.

This clonotype showed up just a few times. This chain joins TRBV14 and TRBJ1-1; D gene ambiguous. CDR3 length: 12 amino acids. CDR1 and CDR2 from the germline V gene are SGHDN and FVKESK. Trimming shortened V by 2 bases and J by 6 bases, and 7 bases separated the two germline ends. The CDR3 bases are TGTGCCAGCAGCCAATTTAGAGCTGAAGCTTTCTTT. This sequence encodes CASSQFRAEAFF.

This clonotype turned up a few times. The gene calls are TRBV7-9 and TRBJ2-4; D not resolved. CDR1 and CDR2 from the germline V gene are SEHNR and FQNEAQ (reference sequence). This CDR3 is 13 amino acids long. With 1 base removed from V and 3 bases from J, the gap between germline ends came to 4 bases. This chain's CDR3 is CASSLGVKNIQYF. The CDR3 DNA follows: TGTGCCAGCAGCTTAGGGGTCAAAAACATTCAGTACTTC.

V usage is TRBV29-1 and J usage is TRBJ2-3; no clear D. The length of the CDR3 is 12 residues. The germline CDR1 and CDR2 sequences are SQVTM and ANQGSEA. V was cut by 4 bases and J by 2 bases, with 7 bases left in between. The CDR3 loop is CSVVQPTDTQYF. CDR3 nucleotides: TGCAGCGTTGTACAGCCCACAGATACGCAGTATTTT.